Detailed here is one T cell receptor beta chain. Its specificity is not known. The entry originates in a study of cytomegalovirus exposure and HLA in healthy donors. The PCR employed 60 Vbeta primers together with 13 Jbeta primers. Assay: immunoSEQ multiplex PCR; the TCRdb copy retains only in-frame clones and omits some. The sample includes 150,000 to 200,000 clones, about four fifths of them seen just once. Findings and caveats of the study: Researchers had no immune exposure information except CMV serostatus available. Later on, an analysis tied some 17,000 TCR beta sequences to HLA alleles at 0.05 false discovery rate.

The clonotype was recovered from a man under 40 in good health and CMV-seropositive. The sample comprised PBMCs.

The CDR3 nucleotides read TGTGCCAGCAGTTACGAAGGGGGTACTGGGGCCAACGTCCTGACTTTC. This sequence encodes CASSYEGGTGANVLTF. The gene calls are TRBV6-5 and TRBJ2-6; D perhaps matches TRBD1 (6 bases). There are 16 residues in the CDR3. Per germline, CDR1 MNHEY and CDR2 SVGAGI. The V end lost 2 bases, the J end lost 2 bases, and 10 bases lay between the germline ends.